This T cell receptor beta chain was documented in a study of CD8 T cells in ankylosing spondylitis. Overall study results and limits: Characteristic of ankylosing spondylitis blood, it appeared, was a TCR beta motif comprising 7 to 9 highly homologous variants.

CDR3 size: 14 residues. The germline CDR1 and CDR2 sequences are LNHDA and SQIVND (reference sequence). Trimming removed 5 bases from V and 3 bases from J, with 11 bases in between. Each TCR beta library was made by quantitative 5'-RACE that incorporated molecular barcodes. TCRdb passed the 5' RACE reads through MiXCR, listing each CDR3 protein once. Seen here are about 330,000 distinct CDR3 sequences, around 7.6% observed once, and the top ten hold just over 14%. To note about this clonotype: Its cognate antigen is unknown.

Material for sequencing was blood, either unsorted or a sorted T cell fraction (not recorded which). The chain uses TRBV19 and TRBJ1-3; D perhaps matches TRBD1 (5 bases). The clonotype comes from a male donor with ankylosing spondylitis. This CDR3 reads CASSVGTGGNTIYF. In nucleotides, the CDR3 is TGTGCCAGTAGTGTCGGGACCGGTGGAAACACCATATATTTT.